A selection of T cell receptor beta chains follows, all from one sample in a study of read filtering for tumor transcriptome and immune sequencing. TCRdb used MiXCR to reprocess the reads, holding one entry per CDR3 protein. In the table there are about 38,000 distinct CDR3 sequences, about 14% of which are singletons. The sequenced material came from a population of CD138-negative cells sorted from bone marrow. The receptors shown here come from a donor at least 40 years old with multiple myeloma. Each CDR3 is given with its conserved first and last residue. The order of the fields is clone size, CDR3 length, D gene, V gene, J gene, CDR3 protein, CDR3 DNA. D genes are given only for firm matches. Size is stated for part of the rows, as once, few or many counts, or as a class when the clone is expanded.

many,13,.,TRBV29-1,TRBJ1-5,CSVRGGFDQPQHF,TGCAGCGTCCGCGGGGGTTTTGATCAGCCCCAGCATTTT
many,14,.,TRBV7-9,TRBJ1-2,CASSLDDRYYGYTF,TGTGCCAGCAGCTTAGATGACCGTTACTATGGCTACACCTTC
many,17,TRBD2,TRBV27,TRBJ2-3,CASRDLVGGEKTDTQYF,TGTGCCAGCAGAGACCTAGTTGGGGGGGAAAAAACAGATACGCAGTATTTT
.,15,.,TRBV7-2,TRBJ2-3,CASSLGGQSTDTQYF,TGTGCCAGCAGCTTAGGAGGACAGAGCACAGATACGCAGTATTTT
many,13,TRBD1,TRBV20-1,TRBJ2-2,CSAQRGTGGELFF,TGCAGTGCCCAGAGAGGGACAGGCGGGGAGCTGTTTTTT
many,17,.,TRBV5-4,TRBJ2-1,CASSLPGQKSSYNEQFF,TGTGCCAGCAGCTTGCCGGGCCAAAAAAGCTCCTACAATGAGCAGTTCTTC
few,17,TRBD1,TRBV6-6,TRBJ1-5,CASSYLRDRRGNQPQHF,TGTGCCAGCAGTTACCTGCGGGACAGGAGAGGTAATCAGCCCCAGCATTTT
many,17,.,TRBV14,TRBJ2-5,CASSQDFIRGYEETQYF,TGTGCCAGCAGCCAAGATTTTATTCGGGGGTACGAAGAGACCCAGTACTTC
many,13,.,TRBV6-6,TRBJ1-5,CASRLYSNQPQHF,TGTGCCAGCAGACTCTATAGCAATCAGCCCCAGCATTTT
many,16,.,TRBV18,TRBJ1-1,CASSPFTGRTNTEAFF,TGTGCCAGCTCACCGTTTACGGGACGGACGAACACTGAAGCTTTCTTT
many,14,.,TRBV6-2/TRBV6-3,TRBJ1-5,CASSYLGGNQPQHF,TGTGCCAGCAGTTACCTGGGGGGCAATCAGCCCCAGCATTTT
many,13,.,TRBV27,TRBJ2-5,CASRRGGQETQYF,TGTGCCAGCAGGCGTGGGGGGCAAGAGACCCAGTACTTC
many,13,.,TRBV7-2,TRBJ1-5,CASSLGPIGPQHF,TGTGCCAGCAGCTTGGGGCCTATAGGGCCCCAGCATTTT